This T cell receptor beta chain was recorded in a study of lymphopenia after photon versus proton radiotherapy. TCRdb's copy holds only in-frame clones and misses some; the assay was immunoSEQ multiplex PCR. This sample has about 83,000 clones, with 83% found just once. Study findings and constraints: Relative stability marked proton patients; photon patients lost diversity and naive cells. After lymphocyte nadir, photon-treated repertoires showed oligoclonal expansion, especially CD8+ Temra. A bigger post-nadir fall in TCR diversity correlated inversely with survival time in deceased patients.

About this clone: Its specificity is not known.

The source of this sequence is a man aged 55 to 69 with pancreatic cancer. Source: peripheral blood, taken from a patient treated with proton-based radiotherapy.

CDR3 residues: CASGTAVGIMNEQFF. Written as DNA, the CDR3 is TGTGCCAGCGGGACCGCGGTTGGGATTATGAATGAGCAGTTCTTC. The chain employs TRBV6-1 and TRBJ2-1; D could derive from TRBD1 or TRBD2 (5 bases each). The germline V gene has CDR1 MNHNS and CDR2 SASEGT. The CDR3 consists of 15 residues. Trimming took off 8 bases at V and 7 bases at J, with 21 bases between the two ends.